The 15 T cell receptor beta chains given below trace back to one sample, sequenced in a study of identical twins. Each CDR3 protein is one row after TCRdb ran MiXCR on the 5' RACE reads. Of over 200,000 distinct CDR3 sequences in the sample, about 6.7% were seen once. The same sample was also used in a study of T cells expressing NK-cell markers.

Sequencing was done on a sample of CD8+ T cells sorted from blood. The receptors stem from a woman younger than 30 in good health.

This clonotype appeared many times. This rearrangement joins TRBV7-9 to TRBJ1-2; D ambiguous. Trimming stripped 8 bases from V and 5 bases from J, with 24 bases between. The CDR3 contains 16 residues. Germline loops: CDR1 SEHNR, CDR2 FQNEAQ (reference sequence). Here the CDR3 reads CASVSLAGSPLYGYTF. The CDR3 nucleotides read TGTGCCAGCGTTTCTTTAGCCGGGTCCCCGCTTTATGGCTACACCTTC. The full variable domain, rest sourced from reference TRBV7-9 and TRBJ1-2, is DTGVSQNPRHKITKRGQNVTFRCDPISEHNRLYWYRQTLGQGPEFLTYFQNEAQLEKSRLLSDRFSAERPKGSFSTLEIQRTEQGDSAMYLCASVSLAGSPLYGYTFGSGTRLTVV.

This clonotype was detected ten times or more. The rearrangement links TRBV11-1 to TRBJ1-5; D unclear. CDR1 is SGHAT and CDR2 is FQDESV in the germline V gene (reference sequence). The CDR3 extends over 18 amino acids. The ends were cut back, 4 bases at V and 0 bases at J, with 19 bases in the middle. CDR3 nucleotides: TGTGCCAGCAGCTATCCCTCCCCACCGATTTATAGCAATCAGCCCCAGCATTTT. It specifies CASSYPSPPIYSNQPQHF. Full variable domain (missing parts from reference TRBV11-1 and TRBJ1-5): EAEVAQSPRYKITEKSQAVAFWCDPISGHATLYWYRQILGQGPELLVQFQDESVVDDSQLPKDRFSAERLKGVDSTLKIQPAELGDSAMYLCASSYPSPPIYSNQPQHFGDGTRLSIL.

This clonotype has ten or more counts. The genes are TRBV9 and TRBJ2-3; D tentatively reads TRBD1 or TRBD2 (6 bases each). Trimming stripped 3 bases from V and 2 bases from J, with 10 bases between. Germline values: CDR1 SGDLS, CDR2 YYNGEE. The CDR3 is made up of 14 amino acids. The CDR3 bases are TGTGCCAGCAGCGAGGGGGGAACCACAGATACGCAGTATTTT. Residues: CASSEGGTTDTQYF.

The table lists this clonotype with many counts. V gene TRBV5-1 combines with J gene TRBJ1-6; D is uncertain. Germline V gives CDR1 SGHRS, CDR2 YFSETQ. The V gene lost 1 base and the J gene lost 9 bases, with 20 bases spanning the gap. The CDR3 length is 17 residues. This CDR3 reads CASSLKFRGLAGSPLHF. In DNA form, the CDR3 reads TGCGCCAGCAGCTTGAAATTTCGTGGCCTCGCGGGTTCACCCCTCCACTTT.

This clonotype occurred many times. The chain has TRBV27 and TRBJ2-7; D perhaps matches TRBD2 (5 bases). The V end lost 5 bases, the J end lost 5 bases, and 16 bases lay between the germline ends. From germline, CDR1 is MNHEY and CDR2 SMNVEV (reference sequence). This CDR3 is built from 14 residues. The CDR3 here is CASSKAEGGNEQYF. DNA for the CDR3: TGTGCCAGCAGTAAAGCCGAGGGTGGGAACGAGCAGTACTTC.

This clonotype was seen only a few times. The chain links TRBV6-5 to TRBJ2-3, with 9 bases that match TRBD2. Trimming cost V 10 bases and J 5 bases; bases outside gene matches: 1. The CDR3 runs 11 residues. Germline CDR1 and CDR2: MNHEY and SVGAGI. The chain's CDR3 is CATSGEDTQYF. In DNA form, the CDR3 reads TGTGCCACTAGCGGGGAAGATACGCAGTATTTT.

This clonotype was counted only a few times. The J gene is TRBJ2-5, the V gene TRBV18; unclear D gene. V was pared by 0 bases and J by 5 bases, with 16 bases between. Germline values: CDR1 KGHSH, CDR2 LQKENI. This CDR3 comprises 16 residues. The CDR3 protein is CASSPPGQRLEETQYF. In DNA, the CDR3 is TGTGCCAGCTCACCACCAGGTCAACGGCTGGAGGAGACCCAGTACTTC.

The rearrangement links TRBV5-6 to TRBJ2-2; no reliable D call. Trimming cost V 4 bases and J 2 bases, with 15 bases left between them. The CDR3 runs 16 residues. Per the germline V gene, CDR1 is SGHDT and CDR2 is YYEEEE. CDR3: CASSPTPRANTGELFF. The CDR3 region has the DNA TGTGCCAGCAGCCCAACCCCCCGGGCCAACACCGGGGAGCTGTTTTTT.

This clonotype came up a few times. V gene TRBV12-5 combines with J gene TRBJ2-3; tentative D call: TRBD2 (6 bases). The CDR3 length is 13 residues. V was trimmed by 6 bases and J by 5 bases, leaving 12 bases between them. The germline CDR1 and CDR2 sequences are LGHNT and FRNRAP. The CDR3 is CASGQAGQDTQYF. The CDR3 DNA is TGTGCTAGTGGCCAGGCGGGGCAAGATACGCAGTATTTT. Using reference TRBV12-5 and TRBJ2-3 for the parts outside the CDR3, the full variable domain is DARVTQTPRHKVTEMGQEVTMRCQPILGHNTVFWYRQTMMQGLELLAYFRNRAPLDDSGMPKDRFSAEMPDATLATLKIQPSEPRDSAVYFCASGQAGQDTQYFGPGTRLTVL.

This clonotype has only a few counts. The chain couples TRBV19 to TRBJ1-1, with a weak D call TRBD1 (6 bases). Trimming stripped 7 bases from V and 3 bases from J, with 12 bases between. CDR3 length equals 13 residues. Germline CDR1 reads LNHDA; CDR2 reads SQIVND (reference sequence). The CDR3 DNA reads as TGTGCCAGTAACACAGGGCGATACACTGAAGCTTTCTTT. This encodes CASNTGRYTEAFF.

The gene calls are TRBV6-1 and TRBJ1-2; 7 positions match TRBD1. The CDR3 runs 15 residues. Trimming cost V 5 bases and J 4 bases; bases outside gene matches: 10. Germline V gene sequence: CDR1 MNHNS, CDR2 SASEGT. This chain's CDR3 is CASSQNRGGTYGYTF. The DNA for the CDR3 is TGTGCCAGCAGTCAGAACAGGGGAGGAACCTATGGCTACACCTTC.

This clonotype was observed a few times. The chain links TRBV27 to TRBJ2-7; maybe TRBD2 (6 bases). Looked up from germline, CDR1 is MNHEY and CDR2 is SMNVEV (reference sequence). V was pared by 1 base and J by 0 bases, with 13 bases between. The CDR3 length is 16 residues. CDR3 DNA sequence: TGTGCCAGCAGTTTATTGGGGGGACTCGGCTCCTACGAGCAGTACTTC. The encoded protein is CASSLLGGLGSYEQYF.

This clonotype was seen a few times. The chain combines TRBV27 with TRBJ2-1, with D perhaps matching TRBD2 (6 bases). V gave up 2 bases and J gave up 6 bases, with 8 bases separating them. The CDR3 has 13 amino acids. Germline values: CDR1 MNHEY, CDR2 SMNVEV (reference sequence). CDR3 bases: TGTGCCAGCAGTTTAGCCGGGAGCAATGAGCAGTTCTTC. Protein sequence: CASSLAGSNEQFF.

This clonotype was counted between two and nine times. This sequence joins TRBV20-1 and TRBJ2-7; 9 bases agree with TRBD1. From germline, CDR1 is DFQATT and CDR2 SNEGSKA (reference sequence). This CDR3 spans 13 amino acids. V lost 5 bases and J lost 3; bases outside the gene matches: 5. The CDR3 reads CSASRTGDYEQYF. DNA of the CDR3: TGCAGTGCTTCCAGGACAGGGGACTACGAGCAGTACTTC.

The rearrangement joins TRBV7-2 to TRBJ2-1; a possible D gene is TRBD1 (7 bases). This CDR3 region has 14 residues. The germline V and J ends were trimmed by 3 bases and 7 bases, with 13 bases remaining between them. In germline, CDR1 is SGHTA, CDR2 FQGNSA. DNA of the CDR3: TGTGCCAGCAGCTTGACCAGGGGGGATAATGAGCAGTTCTTC. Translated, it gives CASSLTRGDNEQFF. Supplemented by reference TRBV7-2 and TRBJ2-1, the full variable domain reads GAGVSQSPSNKVTEKGKDVELRCDPISGHTALYWYRQSLGQGLEFLIYFQGNSAPDKSGLPSDRFSAERTGGSVSTLTIQRTQQEDSAVYLCASSLTRGDNEQFFGPGTRLTVL.